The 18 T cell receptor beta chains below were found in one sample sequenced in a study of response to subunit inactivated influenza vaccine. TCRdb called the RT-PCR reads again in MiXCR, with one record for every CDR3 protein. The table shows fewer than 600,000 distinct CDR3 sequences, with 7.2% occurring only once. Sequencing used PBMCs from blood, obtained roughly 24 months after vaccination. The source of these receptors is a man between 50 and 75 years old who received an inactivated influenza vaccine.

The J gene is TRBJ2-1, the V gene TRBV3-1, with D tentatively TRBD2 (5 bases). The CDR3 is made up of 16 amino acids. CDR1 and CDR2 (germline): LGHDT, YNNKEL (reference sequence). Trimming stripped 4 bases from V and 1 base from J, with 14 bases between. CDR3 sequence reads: CASSPTGRASYNEQFF. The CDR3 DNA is TGTGCCAGCAGCCCGACGGGAAGGGCTTCCTACAATGAGCAGTTCTTC.

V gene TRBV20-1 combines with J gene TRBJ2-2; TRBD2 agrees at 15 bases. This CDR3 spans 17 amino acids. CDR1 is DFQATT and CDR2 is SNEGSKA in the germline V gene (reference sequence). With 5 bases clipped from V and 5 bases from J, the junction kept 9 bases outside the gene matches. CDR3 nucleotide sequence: TGCAGTGCTCCAAGGACTAGCGGGAGGGGAGGTACCGGGGAGCTGTTTTTT. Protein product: CSAPRTSGRGGTGELFF.

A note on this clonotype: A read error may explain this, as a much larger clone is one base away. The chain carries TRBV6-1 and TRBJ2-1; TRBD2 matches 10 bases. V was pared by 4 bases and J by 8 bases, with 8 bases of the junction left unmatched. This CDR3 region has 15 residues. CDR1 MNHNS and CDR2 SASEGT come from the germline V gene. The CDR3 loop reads CASSGGIAGGDEQFF. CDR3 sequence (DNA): TGTGCCAGCAGTGGCGGGATAGCGGGAGGCGATGAGCAGTTCTTC.

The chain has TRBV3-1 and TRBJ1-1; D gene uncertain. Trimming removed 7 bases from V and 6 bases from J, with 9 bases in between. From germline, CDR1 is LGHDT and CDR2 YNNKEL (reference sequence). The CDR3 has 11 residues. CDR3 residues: CASTGPSEAFF. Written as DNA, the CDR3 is TGTGCCAGCACAGGCCCCTCTGAAGCTTTCTTT.

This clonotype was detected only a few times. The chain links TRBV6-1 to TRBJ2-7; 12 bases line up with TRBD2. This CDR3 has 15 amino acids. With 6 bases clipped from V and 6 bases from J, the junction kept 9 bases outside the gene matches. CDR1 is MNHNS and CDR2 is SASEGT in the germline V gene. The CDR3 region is CASSPGLGLAGEQYF. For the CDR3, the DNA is TGTGCCAGCAGCCCCGGGCTGGGACTAGCGGGCGAGCAGTACTTC.

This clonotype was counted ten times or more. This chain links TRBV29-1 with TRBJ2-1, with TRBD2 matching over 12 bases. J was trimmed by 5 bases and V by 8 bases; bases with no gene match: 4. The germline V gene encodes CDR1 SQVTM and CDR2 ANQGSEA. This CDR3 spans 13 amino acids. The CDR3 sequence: CSSRLAGDNEQFF. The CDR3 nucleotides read TGCAGCTCAAGACTAGCGGGAGACAATGAGCAGTTCTTC.

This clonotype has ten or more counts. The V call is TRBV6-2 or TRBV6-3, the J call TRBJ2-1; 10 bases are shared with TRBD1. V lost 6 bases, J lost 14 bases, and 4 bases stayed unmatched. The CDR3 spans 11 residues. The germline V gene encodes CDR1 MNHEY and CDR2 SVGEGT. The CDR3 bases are TGTGCCAGCAGACTCGGACAGGGGGAGTTCTTC. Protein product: CASRLGQGEFF.

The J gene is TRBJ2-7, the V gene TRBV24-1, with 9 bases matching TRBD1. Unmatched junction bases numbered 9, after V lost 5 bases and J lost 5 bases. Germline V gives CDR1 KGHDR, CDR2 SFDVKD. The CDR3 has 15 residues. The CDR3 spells CATSVGDRGRNEQYF. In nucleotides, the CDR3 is TGTGCCACCAGTGTCGGAGACAGGGGGAGGAACGAGCAGTACTTC.

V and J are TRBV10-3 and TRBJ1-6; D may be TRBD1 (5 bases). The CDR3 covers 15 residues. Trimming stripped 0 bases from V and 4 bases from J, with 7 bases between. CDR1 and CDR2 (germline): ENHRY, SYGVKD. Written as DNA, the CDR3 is TGTGCCATCAGTGAGTCCCAGGGTTATAATTCACCCCTCCACTTT. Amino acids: CAISESQGYNSPLHF.

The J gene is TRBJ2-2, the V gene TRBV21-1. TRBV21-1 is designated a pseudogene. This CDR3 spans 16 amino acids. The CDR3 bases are TGTGCCAGCAGCAAAGTAGGAACACACCGCACCGGGGAGCTGTTTTTT. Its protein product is CASSKVGTHRTGELFF.

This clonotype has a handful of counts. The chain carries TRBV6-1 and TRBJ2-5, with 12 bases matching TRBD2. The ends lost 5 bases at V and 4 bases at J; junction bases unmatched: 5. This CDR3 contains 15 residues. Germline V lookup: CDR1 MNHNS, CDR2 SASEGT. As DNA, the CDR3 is TGTGCCAGCAGTCGAACTAGCGGGAGGTCAGAGACCCAGTACTTC. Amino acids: CASSRTSGRSETQYF.

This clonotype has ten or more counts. CDR3 nucleotides: TGTGCCAGCAGAGCCGGGACAGGGACTTACGAGCAGTACTTC. Translated, it gives CASRAGTGTYEQYF. This chain uses TRBV6-2 or TRBV6-3 with TRBJ2-7; 9 bases match TRBD1. This CDR3 comprises 14 residues. Germline V gene data show CDR1 as MNHEY and CDR2 as SVGEGT. V lost 6 bases and J lost 4; bases outside the gene matches: 7.

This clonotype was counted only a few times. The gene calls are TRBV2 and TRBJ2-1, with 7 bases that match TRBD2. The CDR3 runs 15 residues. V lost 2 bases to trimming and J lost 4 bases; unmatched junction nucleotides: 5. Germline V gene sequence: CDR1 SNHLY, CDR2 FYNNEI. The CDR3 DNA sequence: TGTGCCAGCAGTGAATTAAGGACTAGTTACAATGAGCAGTTCTTC. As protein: CASSELRTSYNEQFF. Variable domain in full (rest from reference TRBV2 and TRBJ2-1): EPEVTQTPSHQVTQMGQEVILRCVPISNHLYFYWYRQILGQKVEFLVSFYNNEISEKSEIFDDQFSVERPDGSNFTLKIRSTKLEDSAMYFCASSELRTSYNEQFFGPGTRLTVL.

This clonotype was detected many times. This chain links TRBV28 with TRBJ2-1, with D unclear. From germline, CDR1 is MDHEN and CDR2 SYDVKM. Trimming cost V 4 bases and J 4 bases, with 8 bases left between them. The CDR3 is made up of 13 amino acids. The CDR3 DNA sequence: TGTGCCAGCAGTTCGGAAGGGTACAATGAGCAGTTCTTC. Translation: CASSSEGYNEQFF.

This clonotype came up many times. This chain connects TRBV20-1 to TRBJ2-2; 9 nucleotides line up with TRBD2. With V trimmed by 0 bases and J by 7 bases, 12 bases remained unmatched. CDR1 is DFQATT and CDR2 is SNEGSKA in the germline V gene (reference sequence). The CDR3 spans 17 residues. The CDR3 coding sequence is TGCAGTGCTAGAGATTTATCTAGCGGGACGTCCGTCGGGGAGCTGTTTTTT. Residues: CSARDLSSGTSVGELFF.

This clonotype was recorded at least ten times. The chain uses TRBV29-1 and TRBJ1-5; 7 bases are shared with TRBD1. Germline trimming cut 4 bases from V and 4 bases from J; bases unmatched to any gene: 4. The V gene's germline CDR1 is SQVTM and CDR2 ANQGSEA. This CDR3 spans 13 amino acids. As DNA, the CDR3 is TGCAGCGTTGCACAGGGGCTAAATCAGCCCCAGCATTTT. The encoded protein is CSVAQGLNQPQHF. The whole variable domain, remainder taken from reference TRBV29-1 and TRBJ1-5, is SAVISQKPSRDICQRGTSLTIQCQVDSQVTMMFWYRQQPGQSLTLIATANQGSEATYESGFVIDKFPISRPNLTFSTLTVSNMSPEDSSIYLCSVAQGLNQPQHFGDGTRLSIL.

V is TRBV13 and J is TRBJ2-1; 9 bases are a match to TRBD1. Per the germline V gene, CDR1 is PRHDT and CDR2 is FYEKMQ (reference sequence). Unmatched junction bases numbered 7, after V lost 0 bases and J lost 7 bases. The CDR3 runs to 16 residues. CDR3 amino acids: CASSLGRQGGFNEQFF. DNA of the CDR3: TGTGCCAGCAGCTTAGGCCGACAGGGGGGTTTTAATGAGCAGTTCTTC.

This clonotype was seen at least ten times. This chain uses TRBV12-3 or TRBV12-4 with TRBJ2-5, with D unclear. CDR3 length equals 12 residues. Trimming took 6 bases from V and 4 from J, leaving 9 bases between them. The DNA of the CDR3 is TGTGCCAGCAGCCATAAAAGAGAGACCCAGTACTTC. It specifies CASSHKRETQYF.